One sample yielded the 2 T cell receptor beta chains listed below, sequenced in a study of spatial heterogeneity in lung cancer. Described time point: sample taken at primary tumor resection. MiXCR, applied by TCRdb to the 5' RACE reads, yields one record per CDR3 protein. The data contain 40,000 to 55,000 distinct CDR3 sequences, 6.5% to 7% of them singletons. This specimen was PBMCs, taken at surgery. The receptor source for this set is a female donor with early-stage non-small cell lung cancer.

This clonotype was seen ten or more times. The J gene is TRBJ1-4, the V gene TRBV20-1; D is undetermined. The CDR3 has 12 amino acids. The ends were cut back, 0 bases at V and 8 bases at J, with 7 bases in the middle. Looked up from germline, CDR1 is DFQATT and CDR2 is SNEGSKA (reference sequence). In nucleotides, the CDR3 is TGCAGTGCTAGAGATGCCTTCGAAAAACTGTTTTTT. Translation: CSARDAFEKLFF.

This clonotype was counted ten times or more. The CDR3 is CASTRNQPQHF. The DNA of the CDR3 is TGTGCCAGCACCCGAAATCAGCCCCAGCATTTT. V usage is TRBV5-8 and J usage is TRBJ1-5; unclear D gene. In germline, CDR1 is SGHTS, CDR2 YDEGEE. This CDR3 is 11 amino acids long. Trimming removed 6 bases from V and 4 bases from J, with 5 bases in between.